This TCR beta chain was observed in a study of blood T cell repertoires in COVID-19. With respect to this clone: At one end the junction does not follow the germline gene, possibly because of a read error.

Looked up from germline, CDR1 is MNHEY and CDR2 is SVGEGT. The CDR3 sequence is 15 residues long. In assigning cohorts, the study relied on participant-reported clinical history. In the source study's methods: Quantification of nucleated cells was approximated via reference gene primer amplification. Clones were sequenced by immunoSEQ multiplex PCR, and TCRdb holds only the in-frame ones, with some missing. V and J calls and clone size are those listed in that table; D and trimming were worked out from the DNA. This table has about 160,000 clones, roughly 90% appearing once. The sequenced sample was PBMCs or T cells enriched from blood (not recorded which). The source is a woman between 45 and 65 years old who had recovered from COVID-19. The J gene is TRBJ1-5, the V gene TRBV6-2 or TRBV6-3; 7 positions agree with TRBD1. This CDR3 reads CASSLDRDRNRPQHF. CDR3 nucleotides: TGTGCCAGCAGCCTCGACCGGGACAGAAATCGGCCCCAGCATTTT.